Shown below are 28 T cell receptor beta chains from a single sample sequenced in a study of shared clonotypes between healthy human individuals. The protocol was immunoSEQ multiplex PCR, while the TCRdb copy is restricted to in-frame clones and leaves out a portion. The data hold about 560,000 clones, with around 78% observed a single time. The sample taken for sequencing was PBMCs. Receptors originate from a woman aged 40 to 55 in good health. Some clones in this sample may be carry-over from other donors' samples.

The chain links TRBV6-5 to TRBJ2-3; perhaps TRBD2 as D (5 bases). This CDR3 spans 13 amino acids. The germline CDR1 and CDR2 sequences are MNHEY and SVGAGI. V was cut by 6 bases and J by 0 bases, with 7 bases left in between. CDR3 residues: CASRSGSTDTQYF. DNA of the CDR3: TGTGCCAGCAGGAGCGGTAGCACAGATACGCAGTATTTT.

This chain uses TRBV6-1 with TRBJ2-5; TRBD1 aligns across 10 bases. The J call may not be correct, given that the DNA end is closer to TRBJ2-7. The germline V gene encodes CDR1 MNHNS and CDR2 SASEGT. This CDR3 has 15 residues. CDR3 in DNA: TGTGCCAGCGGTCGAAAGGGGACAGGGGCCTACGAGCAGTACTTC. It yields the protein CASGRKGTGAYEQYF.

This clone was seen at least ten times. The V and J genes are TRBV10-2 and TRBJ2-7; tentatively, D is TRBD2 (6 bases). Germline-derived CDR1 and CDR2 are WSHSY and SAAADI. This CDR3 comprises 17 residues. The V and J ends lost 2 bases and 2 bases respectively, with 19 bases between them. CDR3 sequence (DNA): TGCGCCAGCAGTGAGGCCCTGGGGTGGGCGGGAACCTACGAGCAGTACTTC. Its translation is CASSEALGWAGTYEQYF.

This sequence joins TRBV19 and TRBJ2-3; tentatively, D is TRBD1 (6 bases). Trimming stripped 6 bases from V and 0 bases from J, with 10 bases between. This CDR3 contains 14 residues. From germline, CDR1 is LNHDA and CDR2 SQIVND (reference sequence). The CDR3 sequence is CASSNRASTDTQYF. The CDR3 DNA is TGTGCCAGTAGCAACAGGGCGAGCACAGATACGCAGTATTTT.

The rearrangement links TRBV6-5 to TRBJ2-3, with 9 bases that match TRBD1. The CDR3 is made up of 13 amino acids. CDR1 is MNHEY, CDR2 SVGAGI, per germline. V lost 10 bases, J lost 4 bases, and 6 bases stayed unmatched. CDR3 sequence reads: CAIGQGRADTQYF. The CDR3, as DNA: TGTGCCATCGGACAGGGGCGCGCAGATACGCAGTATTTT.

This sequence joins TRBV7-2 and TRBJ2-7; D remains unclear. CDR1 and CDR2 from the germline V gene are SGHTA and FQGNSA. The CDR3 loop spans 13 amino acids. Trimming removed 3 bases from V and 1 base from J, with 7 bases in between. The CDR3 DNA follows: TGTGCCAGCAGCTTGTCATTTTCCTACGAGCAGTACTTC. It yields the protein CASSLSFSYEQYF.

V and J are TRBV15 and TRBJ2-5; D perhaps matches TRBD1 (5 bases). The V end lost 0 bases, the J end lost 4 bases, and 6 bases lay between the germline ends. The CDR3 runs to 13 residues. Germline CDR1 is LNHNV and CDR2 is YYDKDF (reference sequence). DNA of the CDR3: TGTGCCACCAGCAGAGATCAGGGAGAGACCCAGTACTTC. This codes for CATSRDQGETQYF.

As to this clone: It differs at one base from a far larger clone, so likely a read error. Other DNA variants within this sample encode the same CDR3. This chain joins TRBV7-2 and TRBJ1-2, with D unresolved. The CDR3 runs to 15 residues. V lost 0 bases and J 7 bases, leaving 15 bases between the germline ends. Germline V gives CDR1 SGHTA, CDR2 FQGNSA. CDR3 DNA: TGTGCCAGCAGCTTAGCGCACGGGTCCAATGGTGGCTACACCTTC. Protein: CASSLAHGSNGGYTF.

The chain has TRBV30 and TRBJ1-1; no clear D. The length of the CDR3 is 18 residues. Germline lookup yields CDR1 GTSNPN and CDR2 SVGIG (reference sequence). V was trimmed by 2 bases and J by 1 base, leaving 23 bases between them. As DNA, the CDR3 is TGTGCCTGGAGTCTTCCACCGGAATGGGCCCGATCGAACACTGAAGCTTTCTTT. Translating it yields CAWSLPPEWARSNTEAFF.

The chain recombines TRBV7-9 with TRBJ2-5, with a tentative D call TRBD2 (6 bases). The CDR3 runs 13 residues. Germline CDR1 is SEHNR and CDR2 is FQNEAQ (reference sequence). V was cut by 4 bases and J by 3 bases, with 9 bases left in between. CDR3 sequence reads: CASSYSGKETQYF. The DNA of the CDR3 is TGTGCCAGCAGCTATAGCGGAAAAGAGACCCAGTACTTC.

This clone was seen just once. The CDR3 loop is CASSESLAKRETQYF. The DNA for the CDR3 is TGCGCCAGCAGTGAGTCACTAGCGAAAAGGGAGACCCAGTACTTC. The chain links TRBV10-2 to TRBJ2-5, with 7 nucleotides matching TRBD2. From germline, CDR1 is WSHSY and CDR2 SAAADI. With 0 bases clipped from V and 5 bases from J, the junction kept 6 bases outside the gene matches. This CDR3 is built from 15 residues.

There are a few counts of this clone. This chain joins TRBV5-6 and TRBJ2-5; 7 positions agree with TRBD2. V gave up 5 bases and J gave up 5 bases; unmatched junction bases: 12. Germline-derived CDR1 and CDR2 are SGHDT and YYEEEE. The CDR3 totals 15 residues. The CDR3 region has the DNA TGTGCCAGCAGTTCAGCGGTAGCGGGTTCGGAGACCCAGTACTTC. Translated: CASSSAVAGSETQYF.

The CDR3 sequence: CASSIASGNHEQYF. The CDR3 nucleotides are TGTGCCAGTAGTATAGCTAGCGGGAATCACGAGCAGTACTTC. The chain carries TRBV19 and TRBJ2-7; 9 positions agree with TRBD2. The CDR3 is made up of 14 amino acids. V shed 1 base and J 5 bases; nucleotides not matched to a gene: 3. Germline V gives CDR1 LNHDA, CDR2 SQIVND (reference sequence).

V usage is TRBV7-9 and J usage is TRBJ2-7; TRBD1 aligns across 9 bases. The V gene end was trimmed by 1 base and the J gene end by 4 bases; junction bases not matched to a gene: 8. Germline loops: CDR1 SEHNR, CDR2 FQNEAQ (reference sequence). The CDR3 covers 16 residues. The CDR3 DNA follows: TGTGCCAGCAGCTTAGGGTTGGCAGGGACAGGGTACGAGCAGTACTTC. Its protein is CASSLGLAGTGYEQYF.

Only a few counts were recorded for this clone. V is TRBV5-1 and J is TRBJ1-6; D might be TRBD1 (6 bases). V was pared by 2 bases and J by 3 bases, with 9 bases between. This CDR3 contains 15 residues. Germline V gene data show CDR1 as SGHRS and CDR2 as YFSETQ. The DNA of the CDR3 is TGCGCCAGCAGCTTCGGGGACAACTATAATTCACCCCTCCACTTT. This translates into CASSFGDNYNSPLHF. The whole variable domain, filled in from reference TRBV5-1 and TRBJ1-6, reads KAGVTQTPRYLIKTRGQQVTLSCSPISGHRSVSWYQQTPGQGLQFLFEYFSETQRNKGNFPGRFSGRQFSNSRSEMNVSTLELGDSALYLCASSFGDNYNSPLHFGNGTRLTVT.

This clone appeared a single time. The chain has TRBV7-3 and TRBJ2-3; D gene unclear. Trimming took off 5 bases at V and 0 bases at J, with 18 bases between the two ends. Germline-derived CDR1 and CDR2 are SGHTA and FQGTGA. The CDR3 runs 17 residues. The CDR3 coding sequence is TGTGCCAGCAGCCTTGAACCAGACCCATTAAGCACAGATACGCAGTATTTT. Translation: CASSLEPDPLSTDTQYF.

The J gene is TRBJ2-1, the V gene TRBV29-1; 11 positions agree with TRBD2. The CDR3 is 16 residues long. From germline, CDR1 is SQVTM and CDR2 ANQGSEA. J was trimmed by 2 bases and V by 4 bases; bases with no gene match: 7. DNA for the CDR3: TGCAGCGTTGTAGCGGGAGGGCCTTTTCCCTACAATGAGCAGTTCTTC. This translates into CSVVAGGPFPYNEQFF.

The chain uses TRBV30 and TRBJ2-2; 8 positions agree with TRBD1. The CDR3 runs 14 residues. From germline, CDR1 is GTSNPN and CDR2 SVGIG (reference sequence). The CDR3 spells CACDRGLVTGELFF. In nucleotides, the CDR3 is TGTGCGTGTGACAGGGGCCTTGTTACCGGGGAGCTGTTTTTT.

This clone was seen once. V is TRBV7-9 and J is TRBJ1-2, with TRBD1 matching over 7 bases. V was clipped by 5 bases and J by 3 bases; unmatched bases: 3. Germline V gene sequence: CDR1 SEHNR, CDR2 FQNEAQ (reference sequence). The CDR3 has 13 amino acids. Here the CDR3 DNA reads TGTGCCAGCAGCGCCGGGACAGACTATGGCTACACCTTC. It encodes CASSAGTDYGYTF.

Regarding this clone: The sample carries other DNA sequences with the same CDR3. This chain uses TRBV28 with TRBJ1-1; unclear D gene. CDR3 size: 15 residues. V was clipped by 1 base and J by 1 base, with 10 bases between them. Germline V lookup: CDR1 MDHEN, CDR2 SYDVKM. The CDR3 here is CASSLLGLGNTEAFF. For the CDR3, the DNA is TGTGCCAGCAGTTTATTGGGATTGGGGAACACTGAAGCTTTCTTT. The full variable domain, rest sourced from reference TRBV28 and TRBJ1-1, is DVKVTQSSRYLVKRTGEKVFLECVQDMDHENMFWYRQDPGLGLRLIYFSYDVKMKEKGDIPEGYSVSREKKERFSLILESASTNQTSMYLCASSLLGLGNTEAFFGQGTRLTVV.

The chain carries TRBV5-4 and TRBJ2-3, with 12 bases that match TRBD2. The germline V gene has CDR1 SGHNT and CDR2 YYREEE (reference sequence). This CDR3 is 14 amino acids long. V lost 4 bases and J lost 5; bases outside the gene matches: 2. The CDR3 loop is CASSQGLAGDTQYF. CDR3 bases: TGTGCCAGCAGCCAGGGACTAGCGGGAGATACGCAGTATTTT.

V is TRBV29-1 and J is TRBJ2-7, with 7 bases aligning to TRBD1. This CDR3 contains 13 residues. V gave up 3 bases and J gave up 3 bases; unmatched junction bases: 5. CDR1 SQVTM and CDR2 ANQGSEA come from the germline V gene. CDR3 residues: CSVEMDRSYEQYF. DNA for the CDR3: TGCAGCGTTGAGATGGACAGGAGCTACGAGCAGTACTTC.

V gene TRBV5-1 combines with J gene TRBJ2-3, with 8 bases identical to TRBD2. Germline V gene sequence: CDR1 SGHRS, CDR2 YFSETQ. Trimming removed 3 bases from V and 4 bases from J; junction bases left unmatched: 13. This CDR3 is 17 amino acids long. The DNA for the CDR3 is TGCGCCAGCAGCTCCGGATTTAGCGGGATAAGATCAGATACGCAGTATTTT. This sequence encodes CASSSGFSGIRSDTQYF.

The genes are TRBV5-1 and TRBJ2-7; 7 bases match TRBD2. The CDR3 contains 16 residues. Germline V lookup: CDR1 SGHRS, CDR2 YFSETQ. Germline trimming cut 2 bases from V and 1 base from J; bases unmatched to any gene: 9. CDR3 protein: CASSFETSVKSYEQYF. Written as DNA, the CDR3 is TGCGCCAGCAGCTTCGAAACTAGCGTAAAATCCTACGAGCAGTACTTC.

The CDR3 protein is CASSLDFSGLQAFF. The CDR3 bases are TGTGCCAGCAGCTTGGATTTTTCTGGGTTACAAGCTTTCTTT. This rearrangement joins TRBV5-8 to TRBJ1-1, with D unresolved. This CDR3 is built from 14 residues. Trimming took off 0 bases at V and 9 bases at J, with 15 bases between the two ends. The germline V gene encodes CDR1 SGHTS and CDR2 YDEGEE.

The chain joins TRBV27 to TRBJ1-4; TRBD1 might be the D (6 bases). V lost 3 bases, J lost 5 bases, and 10 bases lay in between. There are 14 residues in the CDR3. In germline, CDR1 is MNHEY, CDR2 SMNVEV (reference sequence). The CDR3 loop reads CASSFAGDNEKLFF. CDR3 nucleotides: TGTGCCAGCAGTTTCGCAGGGGACAATGAAAAACTGTTTTTT.

CDR3 in amino acids: CASSGLAGEGSYNEQFF. CDR3 nucleotide sequence: TGTGCCAGCAGCGGACTAGCGGGAGAGGGATCCTACAATGAGCAGTTCTTC. V is TRBV7-6 and J is TRBJ2-1, with TRBD2 matching over 13 bases. Trimming took 5 bases from V and 1 from J; bases not matched to a gene: 5. CDR1 is SGHVS, CDR2 FNYEAQ, per germline. The CDR3 length is 17 residues.

The chain combines TRBV11-2 with TRBJ2-7, with 10 positions matching TRBD2. This CDR3 region has 15 residues. Germline CDR1 reads SGHAT; CDR2 reads FQNNGV. Trimming at V came to 1 base and at J to 2 bases, leaving 2 bases not matched to a gene. In nucleotides, the CDR3 is TGTGCCAGCAGCTTAGCCCTAGCGGGAGCCTACGAGCAGTACTTC. This sequence encodes CASSLALAGAYEQYF.